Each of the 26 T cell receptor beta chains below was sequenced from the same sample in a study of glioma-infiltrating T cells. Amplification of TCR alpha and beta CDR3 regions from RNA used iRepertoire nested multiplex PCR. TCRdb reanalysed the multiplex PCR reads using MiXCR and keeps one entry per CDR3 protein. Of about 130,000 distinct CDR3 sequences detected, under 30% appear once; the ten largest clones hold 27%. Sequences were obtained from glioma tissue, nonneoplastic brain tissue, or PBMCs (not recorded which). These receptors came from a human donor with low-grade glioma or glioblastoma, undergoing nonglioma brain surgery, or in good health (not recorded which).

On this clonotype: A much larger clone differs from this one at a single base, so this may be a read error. The CDR3 reads CASREWTGAFF. The CDR3 region has the DNA TGTGCCAGCAGAGAGTGGACTGGAGCTTTCTTT. The V gene is TRBV2, the J gene TRBJ1-1; D not certain. Germline V CDR1 and CDR2: SNHLY, FYNNEI. The CDR3 loop spans 11 amino acids.

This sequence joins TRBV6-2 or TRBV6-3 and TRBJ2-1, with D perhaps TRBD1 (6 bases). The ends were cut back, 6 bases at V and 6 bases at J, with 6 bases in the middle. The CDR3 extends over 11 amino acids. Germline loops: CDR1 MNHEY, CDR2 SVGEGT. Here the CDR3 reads CASRDSNEQFF. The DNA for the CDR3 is TGTGCCAGCAGGGACAGCAATGAGCAGTTCTTC.

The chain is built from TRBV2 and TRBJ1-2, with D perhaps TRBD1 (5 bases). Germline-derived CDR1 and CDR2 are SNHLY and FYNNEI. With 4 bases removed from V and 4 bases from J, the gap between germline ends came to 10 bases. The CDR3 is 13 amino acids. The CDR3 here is CASSATDPYGYTF. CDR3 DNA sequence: TGTGCCAGCAGTGCGACAGACCCCTATGGCTACACCTTC.

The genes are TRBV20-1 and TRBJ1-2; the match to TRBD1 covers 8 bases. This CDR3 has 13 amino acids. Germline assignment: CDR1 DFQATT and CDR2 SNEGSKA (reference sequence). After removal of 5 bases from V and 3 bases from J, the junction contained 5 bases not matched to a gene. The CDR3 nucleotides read TGCAGTGCTGCACGGGACAGGCACTATGGCTACACCTTC. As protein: CSAARDRHYGYTF.

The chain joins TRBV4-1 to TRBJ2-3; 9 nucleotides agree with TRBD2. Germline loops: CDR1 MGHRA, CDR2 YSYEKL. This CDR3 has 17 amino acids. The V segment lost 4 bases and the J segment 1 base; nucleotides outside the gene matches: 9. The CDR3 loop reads CASSRLTSSGGTDTQYF. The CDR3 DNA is TGCGCCAGCAGCCGCCTGACCTCTAGCGGGGGCACAGATACGCAGTATTTT.

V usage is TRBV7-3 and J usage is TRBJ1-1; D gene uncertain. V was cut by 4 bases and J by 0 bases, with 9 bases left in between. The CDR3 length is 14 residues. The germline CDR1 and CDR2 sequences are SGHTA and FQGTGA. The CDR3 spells CASSYITVNTEAFF. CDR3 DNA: TGTGCCAGCAGCTATATAACAGTGAACACTGAAGCTTTCTTT.

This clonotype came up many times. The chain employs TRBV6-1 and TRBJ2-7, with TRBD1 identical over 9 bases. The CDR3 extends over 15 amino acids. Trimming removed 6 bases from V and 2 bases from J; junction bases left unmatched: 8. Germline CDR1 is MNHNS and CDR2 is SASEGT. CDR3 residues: CASRAPGQGTYEQYV. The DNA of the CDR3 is TGTGCCAGCAGGGCACCGGGACAGGGAACCTACGAGCAGTACGTC.

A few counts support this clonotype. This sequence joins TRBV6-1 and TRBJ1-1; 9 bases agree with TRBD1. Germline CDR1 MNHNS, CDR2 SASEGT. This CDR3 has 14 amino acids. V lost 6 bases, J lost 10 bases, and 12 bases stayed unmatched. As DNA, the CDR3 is TGTGCCAGCAGCGATCACAGGGGGCTTCTCCCAGCTTTCTTT. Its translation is CASSDHRGLLPAFF.

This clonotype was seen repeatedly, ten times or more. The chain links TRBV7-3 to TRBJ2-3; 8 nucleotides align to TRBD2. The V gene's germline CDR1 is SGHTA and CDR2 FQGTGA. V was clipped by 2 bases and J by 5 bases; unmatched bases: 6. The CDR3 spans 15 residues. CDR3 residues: CASSLGGGLGDTQYF. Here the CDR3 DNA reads TGTGCCAGCAGCTTAGGCGGGGGGTTGGGAGATACGCAGTATTTT. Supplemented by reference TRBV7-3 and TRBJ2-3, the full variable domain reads GAGVSQTPSNKVTEKGKYVELRCDPISGHTALYWYRQSLGQGPEFLIYFQGTGAADDSGLPNDRFFAVRPEGSVSTLKIQRTERGDSAVYLCASSLGGGLGDTQYFGPGTRLTVL.

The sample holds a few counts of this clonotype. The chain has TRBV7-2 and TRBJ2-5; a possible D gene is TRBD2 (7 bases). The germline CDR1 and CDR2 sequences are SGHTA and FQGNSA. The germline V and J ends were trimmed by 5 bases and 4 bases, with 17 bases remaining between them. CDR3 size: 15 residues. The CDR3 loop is CASSRVGGRVETQYF. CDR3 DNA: TGTGCCAGCAGCAGGGTGGGGGGGCGCGTAGAGACCCAGTACTTC.

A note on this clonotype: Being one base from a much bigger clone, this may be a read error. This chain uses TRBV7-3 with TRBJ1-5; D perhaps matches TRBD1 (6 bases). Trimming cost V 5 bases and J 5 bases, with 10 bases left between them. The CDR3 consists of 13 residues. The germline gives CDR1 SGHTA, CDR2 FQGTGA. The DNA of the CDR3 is TGTGCCAGCAGCCCAGGGGCGGATCAGCCCCAGCATTTT. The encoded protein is CASSPGADQPQHF.

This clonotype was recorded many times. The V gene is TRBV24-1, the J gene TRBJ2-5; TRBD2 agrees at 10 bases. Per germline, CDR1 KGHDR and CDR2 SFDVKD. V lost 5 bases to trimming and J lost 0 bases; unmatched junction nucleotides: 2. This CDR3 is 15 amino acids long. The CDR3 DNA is TGTGCCACCAGTGGTAGCGGGGGGTACCAAGAGACCCAGTACTTC. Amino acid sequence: CATSGSGGYQETQYF.

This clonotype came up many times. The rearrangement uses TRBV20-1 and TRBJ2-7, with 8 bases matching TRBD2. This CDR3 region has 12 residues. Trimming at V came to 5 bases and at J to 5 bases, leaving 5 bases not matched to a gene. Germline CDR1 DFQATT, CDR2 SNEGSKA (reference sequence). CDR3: CSAARGGNEQYV. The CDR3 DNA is TGCAGTGCTGCCCGGGGGGGGAACGAGCAGTACGTC.

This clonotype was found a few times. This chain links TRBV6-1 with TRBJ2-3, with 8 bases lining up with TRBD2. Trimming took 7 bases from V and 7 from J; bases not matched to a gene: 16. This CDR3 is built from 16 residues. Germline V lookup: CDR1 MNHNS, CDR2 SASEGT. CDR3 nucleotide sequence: TGTGCCAGCACCTACGGGACTAGAAGAAGTAGTCATACGCAGTATTTT. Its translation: CASTYGTRRSSHTQYF.

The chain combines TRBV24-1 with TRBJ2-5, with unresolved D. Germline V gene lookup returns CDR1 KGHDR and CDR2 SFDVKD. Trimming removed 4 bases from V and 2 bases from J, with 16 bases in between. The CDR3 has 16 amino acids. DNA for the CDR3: TGTGCCACCAGTGAAACTCGAGATCTAGATCAAGAGACCCAGTACTTC. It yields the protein CATSETRDLDQETQYF.

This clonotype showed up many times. Here the CDR3 reads CSARDGTSGDYEQYV. DNA for the CDR3: TGCAGTGCTAGAGATGGGACTAGCGGGGACTACGAGCAGTACGTC. The rearrangement links TRBV20-1 to TRBJ2-7, with 13 bases lining up with TRBD2. Germline lookup yields CDR1 DFQATT and CDR2 SNEGSKA (reference sequence). The V and J ends lost 0 bases and 3 bases, in that order; junction bases with no gene match: 2. CDR3 length equals 15 residues.

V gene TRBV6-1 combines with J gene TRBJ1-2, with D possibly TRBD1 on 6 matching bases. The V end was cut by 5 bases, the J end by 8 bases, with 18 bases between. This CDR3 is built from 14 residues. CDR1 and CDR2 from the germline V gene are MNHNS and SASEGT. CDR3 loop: CASSNWDIPTGYTF. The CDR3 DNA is TGTGCCAGCAGTAACTGGGACATACCTACCGGCTACACCTTC.

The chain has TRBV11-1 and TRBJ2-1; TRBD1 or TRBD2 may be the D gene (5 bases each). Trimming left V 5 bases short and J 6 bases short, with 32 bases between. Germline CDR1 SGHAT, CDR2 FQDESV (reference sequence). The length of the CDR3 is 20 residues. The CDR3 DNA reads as TGTGCCAGCAGCGTCTACCCGCTCGAGATATTTCAGGTTGGGGGCAATGAGCAGTTCTTC. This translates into CASSVYPLEIFQVGGNEQFF.

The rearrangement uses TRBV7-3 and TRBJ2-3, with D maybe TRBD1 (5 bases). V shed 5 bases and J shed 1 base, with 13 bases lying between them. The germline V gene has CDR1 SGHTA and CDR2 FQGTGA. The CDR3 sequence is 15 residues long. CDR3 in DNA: TGTGCCAGCAGCCTAGGGGTGCAGGGCACAGATACGCAGTATTTT. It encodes CASSLGVQGTDTQYF. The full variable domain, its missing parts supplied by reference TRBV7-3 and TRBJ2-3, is GAGVSQTPSNKVTEKGKYVELRCDPISGHTALYWYRQSLGQGPEFLIYFQGTGAADDSGLPNDRFFAVRPEGSVSTLKIQRTERGDSAVYLCASSLGVQGTDTQYFGPGTRLTVL.

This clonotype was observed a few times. CDR3 protein: CASSYFQDRGSGYTF. In DNA form, the CDR3 reads TGTGCCAGCAGTTACTTCCAGGACAGGGGAAGTGGCTACACCTTC. The chain combines TRBV6-6 with TRBJ1-2; 9 positions agree with TRBD1. The CDR3 length is 15 residues. Germline V gene lookup returns CDR1 MNHNY and CDR2 SVGAGI (reference sequence). With V trimmed by 1 base and J by 7 bases, 7 bases remained unmatched.

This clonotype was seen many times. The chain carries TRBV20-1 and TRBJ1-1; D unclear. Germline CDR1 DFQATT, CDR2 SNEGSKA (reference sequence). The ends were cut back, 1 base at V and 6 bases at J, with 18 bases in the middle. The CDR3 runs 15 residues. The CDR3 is CSARATLSGGAEAFF. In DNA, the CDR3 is TGCAGTGCTAGAGCAACCCTGTCGGGTGGGGCTGAAGCTTTCTTT.

CDR3 amino acids: CASSSRTVTNEKLFF. CDR3 sequence (DNA): TGTGCCAGCAGCTCCCGGACAGTAACTAATGAAAAACTGTTTTTT. J is TRBJ1-4 and V is TRBV7-2; TRBD1 is a possible D gene (6 bases). V lost 4 bases and J 1 base, leaving 10 bases between the germline ends. The V gene's germline CDR1 is SGHTA and CDR2 FQGNSA. The CDR3 is 15 amino acids.

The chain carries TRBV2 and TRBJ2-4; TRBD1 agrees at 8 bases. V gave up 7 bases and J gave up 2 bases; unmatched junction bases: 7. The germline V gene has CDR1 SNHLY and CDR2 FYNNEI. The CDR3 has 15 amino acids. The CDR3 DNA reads TGTGCCAGCACCCTGGGACAGGCGCCCAAAAACATTCAGTACTTC. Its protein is CASTLGQAPKNIQYF.

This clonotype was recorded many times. The CDR3 spells CATSRVGQGEQPQHF. For the CDR3, the DNA is TGTGCCACCAGCAGAGTCGGACAGGGGGAACAGCCCCAGCATTTT. This chain uses TRBV15 with TRBJ1-5; 10 bases match TRBD1. J gave up 7 bases and V 1 base, and 4 bases lay outside the gene matches. This CDR3 contains 15 residues. The germline V gene encodes CDR1 LNHNV and CDR2 YYDKDF (reference sequence).

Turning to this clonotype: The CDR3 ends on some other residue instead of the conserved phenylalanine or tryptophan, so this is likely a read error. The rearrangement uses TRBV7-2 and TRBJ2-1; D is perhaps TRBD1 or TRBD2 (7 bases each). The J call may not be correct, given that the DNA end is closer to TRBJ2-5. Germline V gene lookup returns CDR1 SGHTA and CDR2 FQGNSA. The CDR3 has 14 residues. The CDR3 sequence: CAGFIRGGGETQYL. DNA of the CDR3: TGTGCCGGATTTATCAGGGGGGGCGGAGAGACCCAGTACCTC.

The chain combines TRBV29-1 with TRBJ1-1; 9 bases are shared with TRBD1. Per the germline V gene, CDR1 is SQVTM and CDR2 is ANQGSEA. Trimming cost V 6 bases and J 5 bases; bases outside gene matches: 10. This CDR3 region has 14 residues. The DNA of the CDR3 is TGCAGCGTCACCGGGACAGGGTTCGGTACTGAAGCTTTCTTT. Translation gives CSVTGTGFGTEAFF.